These T cell receptor beta chains were read from a single sample in a study of T cell clonotyping in hematopoietic cell transplantation. Repertoires were generated with immunoSEQ multiplex PCR, while TCRdb's copy carries only in-frame clones and drops some. This table holds about 6,000 clones, around 80% found once. The material sequenced was peripheral blood mononuclear cells, taken 180 days after allogeneic stem cell transplant. These receptors were obtained from a male patient aged 65-79 years who had an allogeneic stem cell transplant from an unrelated donor, so T cells may come from the graft donor. Some clones in this sample may be carry-over from other donors' samples. Each CDR3 is given with its conserved first and last residue. The order of the fields is V gene, J gene, D gene, clone size, CDR3 protein, CDR3 DNA. D genes are given only for firm matches. The size entry is marked missing in some rows and otherwise reads once, few, many or a size class.

V gene: TRBV7-2; J gene: TRBJ1-1; D gene: -; clone size: -; CDR3 protein: CASSPGPTLNTEAFF; CDR3 DNA: TGTGCCAGCAGCCCGGGACCGACCCTGAACACTGAAGCTTTCTTT
V gene: TRBV7-9; J gene: TRBJ2-2; D gene: -; clone size: -; CDR3 protein: CASNPKGAGSNTGELFF; CDR3 DNA: TGTGCCAGCAACCCGAAAGGGGCGGGGTCGAACACCGGGGAGCTGTTTTTT
V gene: TRBV28; J gene: TRBJ2-1; D gene: -; clone size: -; CDR3 protein: CASSFGAAYNEQFF; CDR3 DNA: TGTGCCAGCAGTTTTGGGGCAGCCTACAATGAGCAGTTCTTC
V gene: TRBV7-9; J gene: TRBJ2-7; D gene: TRBD1; clone size: -; CDR3 protein: CASSFGQGASEQYF; CDR3 DNA: TGTGCCAGCAGCTTCGGACAGGGGGCAAGCGAGCAGTACTTC
V gene: TRBV6-1; J gene: TRBJ1-2; D gene: -; clone size: -; CDR3 protein: CANRPRGNYGYTF; CDR3 DNA: TGTGCCAACCGCCCGCGGGGAAACTATGGCTACACCTTC
V gene: TRBV9; J gene: TRBJ2-5; D gene: TRBD1; clone size: -; CDR3 protein: CASSGGQGGVQETQYF; CDR3 DNA: TGTGCCAGCAGCGGAGGACAGGGTGGGGTCCAAGAGACCCAGTACTTC
V gene: TRBV11-1; J gene: TRBJ2-1; D gene: -; clone size: -; CDR3 protein: CASSFNRGEQFF; CDR3 DNA: TGTGCCAGCAGCTTCAACCGGGGGGAGCAGTTCTTC
V gene: TRBV9; J gene: TRBJ2-7; D gene: -; clone size: medium-sized; CDR3 protein: CASSPRLVAFHEQYF; CDR3 DNA: TGTGCCAGCAGCCCCCGACTAGTGGCTTTCCACGAGCAGTACTTC
V gene: TRBV6-6; J gene: TRBJ2-7; D gene: TRBD1; clone size: -; CDR3 protein: CASSEGQGAREQYF; CDR3 DNA: TGTGCCAGCAGTGAGGGACAGGGGGCGCGGGAGCAGTACTTC
V gene: TRBV14; J gene: TRBJ1-2; D gene: -; clone size: -; CDR3 protein: CASSQGSRLNYGYTF; CDR3 DNA: TGTGCCAGCAGCCAAGGGAGCAGGCTTAACTATGGCTACACCTTC
V gene: TRBV7-3; J gene: TRBJ2-1; D gene: TRBD2; clone size: -; CDR3 protein: CASSPRAGGPYEQFF; CDR3 DNA: TGTGCCAGCTCCCCCCGCGCGGGAGGGCCCTATGAGCAGTTCTTC
V gene: TRBV7-2; J gene: TRBJ1-2; D gene: -; clone size: -; CDR3 protein: CASSLIMGQGYTF; CDR3 DNA: TGTGCCAGCAGCTTAATCATGGGGCAAGGCTACACCTTC
V gene: TRBV19; J gene: TRBJ2-6; D gene: -; clone size: -; CDR3 protein: CASIGTRGGRDSGANVLTF; CDR3 DNA: TGTGCCAGCATCGGGACAAGGGGGGGGCGCGATTCTGGGGCCAACGTCCTGACTTTC
V gene: TRBV2; J gene: TRBJ1-1; D gene: -; clone size: -; CDR3 protein: CASSETGTYTEAFF; CDR3 DNA: TGTGCCAGCAGTGAGACAGGAACCTACACTGAAGCTTTCTTT
V gene: TRBV19; J gene: TRBJ1-1; D gene: TRBD1; clone size: -; CDR3 protein: CASRQGAATNTEAFF; CDR3 DNA: TGTGCCAGCAGACAGGGGGCTGCAACGAACACTGAAGCTTTCTTT
V gene: TRBV6-1; J gene: TRBJ2-5; D gene: -; clone size: -; CDR3 protein: CASSQGKGVRETQYF; CDR3 DNA: TGTGCCAGTAGTCAGGGAAAGGGGGTGCGAGAGACCCAGTACTTC
V gene: TRBV7-2; J gene: TRBJ2-1; D gene: -; clone size: -; CDR3 protein: CASSFLPVARLGSNEQFF; CDR3 DNA: TGTGCCAGCAGCTTCCTTCCAGTCGCACGCCTGGGAAGCAATGAGCAGTTCTTC
V gene: TRBV28; J gene: TRBJ1-2; D gene: -; clone size: -; CDR3 protein: CASSSGHYGYTF; CDR3 DNA: TGTGCCAGCAGTTCAGGCCATTATGGCTACACCTTC
V gene: TRBV29-1; J gene: TRBJ1-1; D gene: -; clone size: -; CDR3 protein: CSVDPGAGNNEAFF; CDR3 DNA: TGCAGCGTTGATCCAGGGGCTGGCAATAATGAAGCTTTCTTT
V gene: TRBV2; J gene: TRBJ2-5; D gene: -; clone size: -; CDR3 protein: CASTNREFKETQYF; CDR3 DNA: TGTGCCAGCACAAACAGGGAGTTTAAAGAGACCCAGTACTTC
V gene: TRBV29-1; J gene: TRBJ2-5; D gene: TRBD1; clone size: few; CDR3 protein: CSVEWDRGPWETQYF; CDR3 DNA: TGCAGCGTTGAATGGGACAGGGGTCCATGGGAGACCCAGTACTTC
V gene: TRBV5-1; J gene: TRBJ2-2; D gene: TRBD2; clone size: -; CDR3 protein: CASSLDGLAGGPNGELFF; CDR3 DNA: TGCGCCAGCAGCTTGGACGGACTAGCGGGAGGGCCGAACGGGGAGCTGTTTTTT
V gene: TRBV27; J gene: TRBJ2-6; D gene: TRBD1; clone size: -; CDR3 protein: CASSPGQRRSGANVLTF; CDR3 DNA: TGTGCCAGCAGTCCGGGACAGAGAAGATCAGGGGCCAACGTCCTGACTTTC
V gene: TRBV29-1; J gene: TRBJ2-2; D gene: TRBD1; clone size: -; CDR3 protein: CSVKGQGGTGELFF; CDR3 DNA: TGCAGCGTGAAGGGACAGGGAGGCACCGGGGAGCTGTTTTTT
V gene: TRBV19; J gene: TRBJ1-3; D gene: -; clone size: -; CDR3 protein: CASSRAAKSGNTIYF; CDR3 DNA: TGTGCCAGTAGTCGGGCCGCAAAATCTGGAAACACCATATATTTT
V gene: TRBV28; J gene: TRBJ2-7; D gene: -; clone size: few; CDR3 protein: CASSVGDEQYF; CDR3 DNA: TGTGCCAGCAGTGTGGGGGACGAGCAGTACTTC
V gene: TRBV25-1; J gene: TRBJ2-1; D gene: TRBD1; clone size: -; CDR3 protein: CASSLSGTGNNEQFF; CDR3 DNA: TGTGCCAGCAGCCTCTCTGGGACAGGGAACAATGAGCAGTTCTTC
V gene: TRBV29-1; J gene: TRBJ1-5; D gene: -; clone size: -; CDR3 protein: CSVDRGNSNQPQHF; CDR3 DNA: TGCAGCGTTGATAGGGGGAATAGCAATCAGCCCCAGCATTTT
V gene: TRBV9; J gene: TRBJ2-1; D gene: -; clone size: few; CDR3 protein: CASSVASLPRGNEQFF; CDR3 DNA: TGTGCCAGCAGCGTAGCCAGCCTCCCTAGGGGCAATGAGCAGTTCTTC
V gene: TRBV5-1; J gene: TRBJ1-2; D gene: -; clone size: -; CDR3 protein: CASSLIGSGLHYGYTF; CDR3 DNA: TGCGCCAGCAGCTTAATAGGTTCAGGATTGCATTATGGCTACACCTTC